This T cell receptor (beta chain) was identified in a study of T cells in Graves' hyperthyroidism and ophthalmopathy (dated by TCRdb to the late 2010s). In the study overall: Peripheral blood samples were taken at initial diagnosis, before any treatment was given. Prospective prediction of ophthalmopathy was tested in an independent validation cohort of fewer than 20 hyperthyroidism patients and 17 patients who later progressed to ophthalmopathy. To identify distinguishing TCR V-J signatures, a discovery cohort of around 100 patients was used, comprising some 43 with Graves' ophthalmopathy and 57 with stable Graves' hyperthyroidism. According to the paper, TCR Vbeta CDR3 sequencing was carried out on around 140 peripheral blood samples, which came from 40 to 45 ophthalmopathy, fewer than 80 hyperthyroidism and roughly 17 progressor patients. The 95 to 100 discovery patients were randomly divided into training and test sets at a 7:3 ratio. After sampling, hyperthyroidism patients received methimazole starting at 30 mg daily, and ophthalmopathy patients received high-dose intravenous methylprednisolone. In addition, the study compared T-cell repertoires in thyroid tissue and in blood from roughly six Graves' hyperthyroidism patients. The study at large found these results: No statistical method was used to set the sample size in advance, and investigators knew the group allocation. Most expanded thyroid clonotypes (frequency above 0.001) were also found in blood, which suggests that blood repertoires may mirror thyroid immune responses. In validation, the model predicted progression to ophthalmopathy with over 60% sensitivity and 72% to 75% specificity, a median of 6.5 months before onset. A 13 V-J signature model separated ophthalmopathy from stable hyperthyroidism, with approximately 87% sensitivity and roughly 84% specificity in cross-validation and 80%/75% in testing.

The TCR beta CDR3 regions were amplified from the RNA transcripts. A first-round RT-PCR of the TCR CDR3 used the HTBI primer set with the Qiagen OneStep RT-PCR kit. Libraries were constructed in a second round of multiplex PCR, after which size selection and purification were performed. The libraries were sequenced on an Illumina HiSeq2000 using paired-end 100 bp reads. Concerning the study's data processing: SOAPnuke was used to process the raw data, throwing out any read that contained adapters or uncalled bases, had a mean Phred below 15, or lacked an exact constant-primer or identifier match. High-quality paired reads were merged using COPE v1.2.5, and each unique nucleotide sequence was defined as a clonotype. MiTCR v1.1 was used to align clonotypes to the IMGT TRBV, TRBD and TRBJ reference segments. The analysis included only V-J combinations with a frequency above 0.0001, which together covered about 99% of the repertoires. A TCS score was defined as the ratio between F50 (clonal expansion) and ExV (chaos), using BLOSUM62-based TCRdist between CDR3 peptides within each V-J. Welch's t-statistics and random forest reduced around 510 V-J features to roughly 13, which were used in a naive Bayes classifier (R e1071). TCRdb applied fastp at Q25 and MiXCR to the public reads, then kept only in-frame beta chains. When rows share a CDR3 protein, they turn into one entry using the most common DNA and genes. The V and J calls and clone size are TCRdb's, not the authors'. This sample holds approximately 600,000 distinct CDR3 sequences; roughly 15% were observed only once. Less than 4.5% of the sample is held by the ten biggest clonotypes.

Reading from cysteine to phenylalanine, the CDR3 counts 13 amino acids. Only the CDR3 portion is preserved as DNA: 39 bases, with reading frame beginning at the first base. Looking up the germline V gene yields CDR1 MDHEN and CDR2 SYDVKM. V loses 8 bases of germline sequence and J loses 2 bases, and the interval between the two ends is 13 bases. This clonotype was counted at least ten times. No cognate antigen has been identified for it. There are no base qualities to consult, and no much larger clone falls within one base. Stable Graves' hyperthyroidism was defined as no progression to ophthalmopathy during 18 months of follow-up. Hyperthyroidism patients were newly diagnosed, with disease duration under 2 months, and aged 18 to 65 years. Patients with uncontrolled infections, other autoimmune diseases, pregnancy or lactation were excluded. Clinical symptoms, serum thyroxine and TRAb, thyroid ultrasound, and orbital computed tomography formed the basis for the diagnoses. PBMCs were separated from under 11 ml of fresh peripheral blood using Ficoll-Paque density gradient centrifugation. Trizol reagent was used to extract total RNA, and RNA quality was then checked on an Agilent 2100 Bioanalyzer.

Rearrangement joined TRBV28 to TRBJ2-7; no D gene is confidently identified. This TCR was sampled from a woman aged 30 to 39 with Graves' hyperthyroidism. The sample consisted of blood. This receptor carries the CDR3 CASSDTLTYEQYF. The DNA sequence is as follows: TGTGCCAGCTCAGATACCTTAACCTACGAGCAGTACTTC.